This is a list of T cell receptor beta chains from one sample in a study of shared clonotypes between healthy human individuals. TCRdb keeps only in-frame clones here, not all; method: immunoSEQ multiplex PCR. The table records roughly 320,000 clones, more than 75% of them present only once. Sequencing was carried out using memory CD8+ T cells sorted from blood. The receptors here all came from a man aged 18 to 30 in good health. Each CDR3 is given with its conserved first and last residue. The D gene is left open where the match is weak. Clone size is stated in some rows and not others, as once, few, many or a class when expanded.

-	TRBV6-1	-	TRBJ2-7	TGTGCCAGCTTCCTCCGGGGCAACGAGCAGTACTTC	CASFLRGNEQYF
-	TRBV28	TRBD1	TRBJ2-5	TGTGCCAGCAGTTTATCCGGGACAGGCCGGCAAGAGACCCAGTACTTC	CASSLSGTGRQETQYF
-	TRBV27	-	TRBJ1-5	TGTGCCACCTCCGGGACGGCCGTTGGGCCCCAGCATTTT	CATSGTAVGPQHF
-	TRBV29-1	-	TRBJ2-1	TGCAGCGTTGCCTCCAGGGACCCCGAGGATGAGCAGTTCTTC	CSVASRDPEDEQFF
-	TRBV27	-	TRBJ2-1	TGTGCCAGCAGTCCGGGACTTCTGGAGGGGAATGAGCAGTTCTTC	CASSPGLLEGNEQFF
-	TRBV6-1	TRBD1	TRBJ2-2	TGTGCCGGACAGACAGGGTTGGGCACCGGGGAGCTGTTTTTT	CAGQTGLGTGELFF
-	TRBV5-1	-	TRBJ1-1	TGCGCCAGCAGCCTAACAGTGGCCACTGAAGCTTTCTTT	CASSLTVATEAFF
-	TRBV6-5	-	TRBJ2-7	TGTGCCAGCAGTTACTCCGCCCGGGGGAGCTCCTACGAGCAGTACTTC	CASSYSARGSSYEQYF
-	TRBV9	-	TRBJ2-7	TGTGCCAGCAGCGTAGGTGTCCGGTCCTACGAGCAGTACTTC	CASSVGVRSYEQYF
once	TRBV6-4	-	TRBJ1-6	TGTGCCAGCAGTGAGGTGGTACAGGGACATAATTCACCCCTCCACTTT	CASSEVVQGHNSPLHF
-	TRBV7-8	-	TRBJ2-1	TGTGCCAGCAGCTTAGGGAATCAGCAGTTCTTC	CASSLGNQQFF
-	TRBV11-2	-	TRBJ1-2	TGTGCCAGCAGCTTAGTGGGGGGCGACGATGGCTACACCTTC	CASSLVGGDDGYTF
-	TRBV30	TRBD2	TRBJ2-7	TGTGCCTGGAGTAGCGGGGGGTTCTCCTACGAGCAGTACTTC	CAWSSGGFSYEQYF
-	TRBV29-1	TRBD2	TRBJ2-3	TGCAGCGTTGAAGGGCGGGGGTTAGCTAGCACAGATACGCAGTATTTT	CSVEGRGLASTDTQYF
-	TRBV11-3	-	TRBJ2-2	TGTGCCAGCAGCGGGGACACCGGGGAGCTGTTTTTT	CASSGDTGELFF
-	TRBV6-6	-	TRBJ1-6	TGTGCCAGCAGTTACGAGGGGTTTAATTCACCCCTCCACTTT	CASSYEGFNSPLHF
once	TRBV9	-	TRBJ1-6	TGTGCCAGCAGCGTAGGTACCGCCGGGGTGGCACCCCTCCACTTT	CASSVGTAGVAPLHF
-	TRBV10-3	-	TRBJ2-2	TGTGCCATCAGTGAGGGGGAGTCCCCCACCGGGGAGCTGTTTTTT	CAISEGESPTGELFF
-	TRBV19	TRBD2	TRBJ2-3	TGTGCCAGTACCAGGACTAGCGGGTGGACCACAGATACGCAGTATTTT	CASTRTSGWTTDTQYF
-	TRBV6-6	-	TRBJ2-7	TGTGCCAGCAGGTCCCCGGGTGCCTACGAGCAGTACTTC	CASRSPGAYEQYF
-	TRBV10-3	-	TRBJ1-1	TGTGCCATCAGTGAGCCTGGGACCTACACTGAAGCTTTCTTT	CAISEPGTYTEAFF
-	TRBV27	-	TRBJ1-6	TGTGCCAGCAGCGCCATAATCATTACAGGGAGCTCCTATAATTCACCCCTCCACTTT	CASSAIIITGSSYNSPLHF
-	TRBV7-9	-	TRBJ2-3	TGTGCCAGCAGCTTAGCAGATACGCAGTATTTT	CASSLADTQYF
-	TRBV5-4	TRBD2	TRBJ2-7	TGTGCCAGCAGCTTCAATGGGGGGGTTCTAGCACCCTACGAGCAGTACTTC	CASSFNGGVLAPYEQYF
few	TRBV7-9	-	TRBJ2-7	TGTGCCAGCAGCGACTACGGGGACGACGAGCAGTACTTC	CASSDYGDDEQYF
once	TRBV14	TRBD2	TRBJ2-1	TGTGCCAGCAGCCAAGGGACTAGCGTGTACAATGAGCAGTTCTTC	CASSQGTSVYNEQFF
-	TRBV2	TRBD1	TRBJ2-7	TGTGCCAGCAAACTGGGACAGGGGGCCTACGAGCAGTACTTC	CASKLGQGAYEQYF
-	TRBV7-2	TRBD1	TRBJ2-7	TGTGCCAGCAGCTTCCCGGACAGGGGGAGGCTTAGCCTGAGGCCGTACTTC	CASSFPDRGRLSLRPYF
-	TRBV5-6	-	TRBJ1-2	TGTGCCAGCAGCTCGGGGACCGTAAACTATGGCTACACCTTC	CASSSGTVNYGYTF
-	TRBV7-9	-	TRBJ2-1	TGTGCCAGCAGCTCCGTTGCTTCATTGGGGTACAATGAGCAGTTCTTC	CASSSVASLGYNEQFF
-	TRBV4-1	-	TRBJ2-2	TGCGCCAGCAGTCTGGGCGCGAACACCGGGGAGCTGTTTTTT	CASSLGANTGELFF
-	TRBV5-4	TRBD2	TRBJ2-1	TGTGCCAGCGGACTAGCGGGAGGATACAATGAGCAGTTCTTC	CASGLAGGYNEQFF
-	TRBV15	TRBD2	TRBJ2-5	TGTGCCACCACCCCGGGACTATCCTTTGAGACCCAGTACTTC	CATTPGLSFETQYF
-	TRBV29-1	-	TRBJ2-7	TGCAGCGTTGGGTCCCCCAGGCCACGCTTCCCTCTCGAGCAGTACTTC	CSVGSPRPRFPLEQYF
-	TRBV10-3	-	TRBJ2-7	TGTGCCATAGCCTGGAGGAAGGGGGTCGAGCAGTACTTC	CAIAWRKGVEQYF
-	TRBV7-6	TRBD1	TRBJ2-7	TGTGCCAGCAGCGAAAACAGGGGGACCTACGAGCAGTACTTC	CASSENRGTYEQYF
many	TRBV19	-	TRBJ1-2	TGTGCCAGTAGTCCGAGCAGCAACTATGGCTACACCTTC	CASSPSSNYGYTF
once	TRBV28	-	TRBJ2-5	TGTGCCAGCAGTTTCGCCGGGCGCGGGGAGACCCAGTACTTC	CASSFAGRGETQYF
-	TRBV7-4	-	TRBJ2-4	TGTGCCAGCAGCTTTAGTCTAGCCAAAAACATTCAGTACTTC	CASSFSLAKNIQYF
-	TRBV28	TRBD1	TRBJ1-6	TGTGCCAGCAGTCTCCTCCCGGGACAGCCATATTCACCCCTCCACTTT	CASSLLPGQPYSPLHF
-	TRBV6-5	-	TRBJ1-1	TGTGCCAGCAGTTACGGGGGATGGAACACTGAAGCTTTCTTT	CASSYGGWNTEAFF
-	TRBV4-1	-	TRBJ1-6	TGCGCCAGCAGCCAAGAGGGACATCGTAATTCACCCCTCCACTTT	CASSQEGHRNSPLHF
-	TRBV14	TRBD1	TRBJ2-1	TGTGCCAGCAGCCTGACAGGGGGCGCCTACAATGAGCAGTTCTTC	CASSLTGGAYNEQFF
-	TRBV5-4	-	TRBJ2-7	TGTGCCAGCAGCCCCCGGTCCAAGGTGTTCGAGCAGTACTTC	CASSPRSKVFEQYF
once	TRBV5-1	-	TRBJ2-4	TGCGCCAGCAGCCCTTGGGACCGGATACCAGCCAAAAACATTCAGTACTTC	CASSPWDRIPAKNIQYF
-	TRBV7-9	TRBD1	TRBJ1-4	TGTGCCAGCAGCTTATTGGGACAGGGGGTTCCAGCAACTAATGAAAAACTGTTTTTT	CASSLLGQGVPATNEKLFF
-	TRBV5-1	-	TRBJ2-3	TGCGCCAGCAGCTTGCCAACCGGGGCAGGGAGCGCAGATACGCAGTATTTT	CASSLPTGAGSADTQYF